Listed below are T cell receptor beta chains from one sample, sequenced in a study of regulatory T cells in long-lasting Graves disease. TCRdb analysed the multiplex PCR reads with MiXCR anew, one entry per CDR3 protein. The top ten hold roughly 10% of the sample, which has roughly 500,000 distinct CDR3 sequences, approximately 13% seen once. Separately, the same data were catalogued under a study of T cells in Graves' hyperthyroidism and ophthalmopathy.

Sequences were derived from peripheral blood mononuclear cells (PBMCs), sampled at new diagnosis, from a patient treated with antithyroid drugs. These receptor sequences come from a man aged 25 to 45 with Graves disease. The CDR3 runs from the conserved cysteine through the conserved F or W.

V gene: TRBV15; J gene: TRBJ2-7; CDR3 protein: CATSNEGVEQYF
V gene: TRBV29-1; J gene: TRBJ1-1; CDR3 protein: CSVIQGSTEAFF
V gene: TRBV27; J gene: TRBJ2-3; CDR3 protein: CASTSLLSADTQYF
V gene: TRBV19; J gene: TRBJ2-2; CDR3 protein: CASSLLGAGGAKTGELFF
V gene: TRBV2; J gene: TRBJ2-2; CDR3 protein: CASSEQGAVGELFF
V gene: TRBV6-1; J gene: TRBJ2-3; CDR3 protein: CASSGVSGPSTDTQYF
V gene: TRBV7-9; J gene: TRBJ1-6; CDR3 protein: CASSLNWDLYNSPLHF
V gene: TRBV7-2; J gene: TRBJ2-3; CDR3 protein: CASRKGTYHF
V gene: TRBV19; J gene: TRBJ2-1; CDR3 protein: CASSPRGVAGGVKEQFF
V gene: TRBV18; J gene: TRBJ1-2; CDR3 protein: CASSPDGRGYTF
V gene: TRBV2; J gene: TRBJ2-7; CDR3 protein: CASSGETEQPDEQYF
V gene: TRBV27; J gene: TRBJ2-5; CDR3 protein: CASGGQGIPETQYF
V gene: TRBV2; J gene: TRBJ2-6; CDR3 protein: CASRVQGASSGANVLTF
V gene: TRBV19; J gene: TRBJ1-4; CDR3 protein: CASSIGYLNEKLFF
V gene: TRBV6-2/TRBV6-3; J gene: TRBJ1-4; CDR3 protein: CASSFQTNAGSLREKLFF
V gene: TRBV19; J gene: TRBJ2-7; CDR3 protein: CASSNAGGEEQYF
V gene: TRBV6-5; J gene: TRBJ1-5; CDR3 protein: CASSYSNGKPQHF
V gene: TRBV28; J gene: TRBJ1-6; CDR3 protein: CASSPGQIFNSPLHF
V gene: TRBV30; J gene: TRBJ1-2; CDR3 protein: CAWSHTGAVPSF
V gene: TRBV29-1; J gene: TRBJ2-3; CDR3 protein: CSGAGTVQDTQYF
V gene: TRBV20-1; J gene: TRBJ2-1; CDR3 protein: CSAVAGATGDNEQFF
V gene: TRBV24-1; J gene: TRBJ2-1; CDR3 protein: CATSGFAGPNPNEQFF
V gene: TRBV27; J gene: TRBJ1-3; CDR3 protein: CASSLSSPLAGNTIYF
V gene: TRBV13; J gene: TRBJ2-1; CDR3 protein: CASLRAGRRYNEQFF
V gene: TRBV11-2; J gene: TRBJ1-1; CDR3 protein: CASSLGLYSSNTEAFF